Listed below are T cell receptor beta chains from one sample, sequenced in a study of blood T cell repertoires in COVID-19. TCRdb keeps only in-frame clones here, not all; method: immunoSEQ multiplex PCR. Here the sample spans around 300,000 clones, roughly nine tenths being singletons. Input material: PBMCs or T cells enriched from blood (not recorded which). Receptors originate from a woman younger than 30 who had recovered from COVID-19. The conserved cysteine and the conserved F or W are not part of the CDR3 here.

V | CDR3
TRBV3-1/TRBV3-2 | ASSRPTRSNNEQF
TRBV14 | ASSRDRAGEQY
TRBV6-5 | ASRTYRGEKLF
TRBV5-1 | ASSSGMDRSYGYT
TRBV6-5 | ASSYTIAGGREQY
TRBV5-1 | ASSLAILASQQETQY
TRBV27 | ASSLSGGPNQPQH
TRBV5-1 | ASSDSRGPNTGELF
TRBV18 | ASSPWRNSGNTIY
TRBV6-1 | ASSEGQGLLQQY
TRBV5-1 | ASSLGQDRRT
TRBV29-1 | SVPGLGGNTGELF
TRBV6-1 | ASSEALRAGDLYNEQF
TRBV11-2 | ASSLGLAGGQTQY
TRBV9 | ASSVQGSEQF
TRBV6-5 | ASSYSAGGGEQY
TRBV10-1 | ASSELTGGTGLPDTQY
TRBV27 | ASSHTPGLRGIVGMDTQY
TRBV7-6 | ASRQEGNDSPLH
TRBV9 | ASSEGDRGEGNTIY
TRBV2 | ASINPGDEKLF
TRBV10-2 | ASGPKGNYGYT
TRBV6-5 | ASSPGTGKGVY
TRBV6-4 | ASSDHTDSGNTIY
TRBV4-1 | ASSQDAGLAGPETQY
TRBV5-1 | ASSPIRLADTDTQY
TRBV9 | ASSSTGTGGVTEAF
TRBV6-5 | ASARDGYNSPLH
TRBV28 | ASSLLAGGPNPYEQF
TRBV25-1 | ASRPTGADTQY
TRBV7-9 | ASSLVRGEAF
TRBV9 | ASSVDANQETQY